A single sample gave rise to the 17 T cell receptor beta chains below, sequenced in a study of T cell responses to AZD1222 COVID-19 vaccine (dated by TCRdb to about 2021). The time point label on this specimen signifies: baseline before first vaccination. The method behind the library was the immunoSEQ multiplex PCR assay. TCRdb took this table from immuneACCESS and kept in-frame rearrangements with V and J called. Such tables lack part of the clones; where checked against another copy, unresolved V genes explain under half of the gap, and the rest is unexplained. Across this sample there are around 87,000 clones, with approximately 91% seen only once. The top ten clonotypes cover about a fifth of the sample. The specimen comprised peripheral blood, sampled on day 0 of AZD1222 vaccination. These receptors originate from an adult in good health.

This sequence joins TRBV7-2 and TRBJ1-6, with 9 nucleotides matching TRBD1. CDR1 and CDR2 (germline): SGHTA, FQGNSA. This CDR3 has 14 residues. The J segment lost 10 bases and the V segment lost 5 bases, leaving 6 bases of the junction unmatched. The CDR3 here is CASSQQGAQSPLHF. CDR3 nucleotides: TGTGCCAGCAGCCAACAGGGGGCTCAATCACCCCTCCACTTT.

J is TRBJ1-6 and V is TRBV6-5; possible D gene TRBD1, 6 bases. The CDR3 contains 16 residues. The V gene's germline CDR1 is MNHEY and CDR2 SVGAGI. Between the trimmed V and J ends, which lost 4 bases and 4 bases, there was a span of 14 bases. CDR3 DNA sequence: TGTGCCAGCAGTTTCTCCGGACAGACGTATAATTCACCCCTCCACTTT. It specifies CASSFSGQTYNSPLHF.

V and J are TRBV5-8 and TRBJ1-5; a weak D match, TRBD1 (5 bases). The V and J ends lost 4 bases and 7 bases respectively, with 15 bases between them. The CDR3 loop spans 14 amino acids. Germline V gives CDR1 SGHTS, CDR2 YDEGEE. CDR3 nucleotides: TGTGCCAGCAGCGTTCAGGGAGGCAGGCAGCCCCAGCATTTT. Translation: CASSVQGGRQPQHF.

The chain joins TRBV9 to TRBJ2-1, with D tentatively TRBD1 (5 bases). V lost 0 bases and J lost 2, with 6 bases in between. The germline gives CDR1 SGDLS, CDR2 YYNGEE. The CDR3 has 14 amino acids. CDR3 coding DNA: TGTGCCAGCAGCGTAGGACAGCCCTACAATGAGCAGTTCTTC. Amino acids: CASSVGQPYNEQFF.

The gene calls are TRBV10-3 and TRBJ1-2; 9 bases are a match to TRBD1. This CDR3 region has 14 residues. J gave up 2 bases and V 6 bases, and 4 bases lay outside the gene matches. Looked up from germline, CDR1 is ENHRY and CDR2 is SYGVKD. The CDR3 DNA sequence: TGTGCCATCAGCGGGACAGGGCGAAACTATGGCTACACCTTC. The encoded protein is CAISGTGRNYGYTF.

This chain connects TRBV25-1 to TRBJ1-2; D perhaps matches TRBD1 (5 bases). The CDR3 has 14 residues. CDR1 is MGHDK and CDR2 is SYGVNS in the germline V gene. Trimming stripped 2 bases from V and 2 bases from J, with 9 bases between. Here the CDR3 reads CASSETGLNYGYTF. As DNA, the CDR3 is TGTGCCAGCAGTGAAACAGGATTAAACTATGGCTACACCTTC.

The chain links TRBV9 to TRBJ2-3; maybe TRBD2 (5 bases). From germline, CDR1 is SGDLS and CDR2 YYNGEE. V lost 2 bases and J lost 0, with 10 bases in between. There are 15 residues in the CDR3. Written as DNA, the CDR3 is TGTGCCAGCAGCGTGGCAGCGGCTAGCACAGATACGCAGTATTTT. It encodes CASSVAAASTDTQYF.

This clone came up a few times. This chain joins TRBV7-9 and TRBJ2-1; 8 bases agree with TRBD1. Germline V gives CDR1 SEHNR, CDR2 FQNEAQ (reference sequence). After removal of 0 bases from V and 2 bases from J, the junction contained 9 bases not matched to a gene. CDR3 length equals 18 residues. For the CDR3, the DNA is TGTGCCAGCAGCTTAGCGAAGTTCGGACAGGGCCCCTACAATGAGCAGTTCTTC. Its protein is CASSLAKFGQGPYNEQFF.

The chain joins TRBV18 to TRBJ2-5; perhaps TRBD1 as D (6 bases). Looked up from germline, CDR1 is KGHSH and CDR2 is LQKENI. The CDR3 length is 14 residues. Trimming removed 5 bases at V and 3 bases at J, with 13 bases between. The CDR3 region has the DNA TGTGCCAGCTCAGGGGCAGGGGTTGAAGAGACCCAGTACTTC. Translation gives CASSGAGVEETQYF.

The chain combines TRBV6-2 or TRBV6-3 with TRBJ2-7; 7 positions match TRBD1. The junction had 3 bases not matched to a gene; V was cut back by 4 bases and J by 3 bases. The CDR3 runs to 13 residues. Germline V lookup: CDR1 MNHEY, CDR2 SVGEGT. In nucleotides, the CDR3 is TGTGCCAGCAGTTGGGACAGACACTACGAGCAGTACTTC. It yields the protein CASSWDRHYEQYF.

The V call is TRBV4-1, the J call TRBJ1-2; possible D gene TRBD1, 6 bases. Germline V CDR1 and CDR2: MGHRA, YSYEKL. With 0 bases removed from V and 8 bases from J, the gap between germline ends came to 16 bases. The CDR3 has 15 amino acids. CDR3 DNA sequence: TGCGCCAGCAGCCAAGATCGTACAGGGTCTGGCGGCTACACCTTC. It specifies CASSQDRTGSGGYTF.

This chain uses TRBV7-9 with TRBJ2-1; 9 bases agree with TRBD1. CDR3 length equals 15 residues. Germline CDR1 SEHNR, CDR2 FQNEAQ (reference sequence). The V gene end was trimmed by 6 bases and the J gene end by 4 bases; junction bases not matched to a gene: 7. The CDR3 DNA reads as TGTGCCAGCAGTCCCACAGGGGGCGGGTACAATGAGCAGTTCTTC. Translation: CASSPTGGGYNEQFF.

The count of this clone is one. The chain joins TRBV7-2 to TRBJ2-1, with no clear D. This CDR3 is built from 12 residues. The germline V gene encodes CDR1 SGHTA and CDR2 FQGNSA. V lost 1 base and J 6 bases, leaving 4 bases between the germline ends. Written as DNA, the CDR3 is TGTGCCAGCAGCTTAGGTAGCAATGAGCAGTTCTTC. This sequence encodes CASSLGSNEQFF.

This clone appeared once. The rearrangement joins TRBV19 to TRBJ1-4; tentatively, D is TRBD1 (5 bases). CDR3 length: 14 amino acids. Per the germline V gene, CDR1 is LNHDA and CDR2 is SQIVND (reference sequence). V lost 3 bases and J lost 8, with 13 bases in between. The CDR3 sequence: CASSIRAGMEKLFF. The DNA for the CDR3 is TGTGCCAGTAGTATTCGGGCAGGGATGGAAAAACTGTTTTTT. The full variable domain, completed using reference TRBV19 and TRBJ1-4, is DGGITQSPKYLFRKEGQNVTLSCEQNLNHDAMYWYRQDPGQGLRLIYYSQIVNDFQKGDIAEGYSVSREKKESFPLTVTSAQKNPTAFYLCASSIRAGMEKLFFGSGTQLSVL.

The chain couples TRBV19 to TRBJ1-5, with D unresolved. V was clipped by 1 base and J by 3 bases, with 16 bases between them. This CDR3 is 17 amino acids long. From germline, CDR1 is LNHDA and CDR2 SQIVND (reference sequence). This CDR3 reads CASSIVRAAGVNQPQHF. The CDR3 DNA follows: TGTGCCAGTAGTATAGTTCGGGCAGCTGGGGTCAATCAGCCCCAGCATTTT.

This sequence joins TRBV28 and TRBJ1-5; a possible D gene is TRBD1 (5 bases). Per the germline V gene, CDR1 is MDHEN and CDR2 is SYDVKM. V shed 3 bases and J shed 3 bases, with 9 bases lying between them. The CDR3 length is 14 residues. The CDR3 sequence: CASSFIGANQPQHF. The CDR3 DNA reads as TGTGCCAGCAGTTTCATCGGGGCCAATCAGCCCCAGCATTTT. Supplemented by reference TRBV28 and TRBJ1-5, the full variable domain reads DVKVTQSSRYLVKRTGEKVFLECVQDMDHENMFWYRQDPGLGLRLIYFSYDVKMKEKGDIPEGYSVSREKKERFSLILESASTNQTSMYLCASSFIGANQPQHFGDGTRLSIL.

This rearrangement joins TRBV23-1 to TRBJ1-1, with 7 bases identical to TRBD1. TRBV23-1 is known as an ORF, though its function is uncertain. V shed 1 base, J shed 1 base, and the junction held 6 bases outside the gene matches. The CDR3 consists of 16 residues. CDR3 sequence: CASSQYETGTNTEAFF. CDR3 in DNA: TGCGCCAGCAGTCAATACGAGACAGGGACGAACACTGAAGCTTTCTTT.